Listed below are T cell receptor beta chains from one sample, sequenced in a study of cytomegalovirus exposure and HLA in healthy donors. TCRdb keeps only in-frame clones here, not all; method: immunoSEQ multiplex PCR. Here the sample spans a few hundred thousand clones, roughly 89% being singletons. Sequencing input: PBMCs. These receptors came from a woman under 30 in good health and CMV-seronegative. Each CDR3 is given with its conserved first and last residue. D genes are given only for firm matches. Clone size is shown for a subset of rows, as once, few, many or a class of expanded clone.

>NA|NA|TRBJ1-4|TRBV7-9
TGTGCCAGCAGCTTAGGGGCTACGACGGCTAATGAAAAACTGTTTTTT
CASSLGATTANEKLFF
>NA|NA|TRBJ1-6|TRBV29-1
TGCAGCGTTAAAACAGTGGGGCCAAATTCACCCCTCCACTTT
CSVKTVGPNSPLHF
>TRBD2|NA|TRBJ2-1|TRBV2
TGTGCCAGCAGTCGGAGCGGGAGGCCCGTAGGCGATGAGCAGTTCTTC
CASSRSGRPVGDEQFF
>NA|few|TRBJ2-7|TRBV28
TGTGCCAGCAAGCTCGCGCCCCCCTACGAGCAGTACTTC
CASKLAPPYEQYF
>NA|NA|TRBJ2-6|TRBV19
TGTGCCAGTACCACTACTCTGGGTTTCTCCTTCGGGGCCAACGTCCTGACTTTC
CASTTTLGFSFGANVLTF
>TRBD1|NA|TRBJ1-2|TRBV18
TGTGCCAGCTCACCACCTCAGGACAGGGGGTATGGCTACACCTTC
CASSPPQDRGYGYTF
>NA|NA|TRBJ2-7|TRBV21-1
TGTGCCAGCAGCAAATGGGGGCGGATCCACCACGAGCAGTACTTC
CASSKWGRIHHEQYF
>TRBD1|NA|TRBJ2-7|TRBV7-2
TGTGCCAGCAGCTTAGGGGGACAGGCCTCCTACGAGCAGTACTTC
CASSLGGQASYEQYF
>TRBD2|NA|TRBJ2-1|TRBV7-9
TGTGCCTTTAAGCGGCTAGCGGACAATGAGCAGTTCTTC
CAFKRLADNEQFF
>TRBD2|NA|TRBJ2-3|TRBV5-1
TGCGCCAGCAGCTTGCTGACTAGCGGGGGGCTTATAAGCACAGATACGCAGTATTTT
CASSLLTSGGLISTDTQYF
>NA|NA|TRBJ2-7|TRBV30
TGTGCCTGGAGTGTAAGCCTTAGCGGAGACAGCTCCTACGAGCAGTACTTC
CAWSVSLSGDSSYEQYF
>TRBD1|NA|TRBJ2-1|TRBV5-6
TGTGCCAGCAGCTTGTGGGACAGCCACAATGAGCAGTTCTTC
CASSLWDSHNEQFF
>TRBD1|NA|TRBJ2-7|TRBV27
TGTGCCAGCGGACAGGGGTACGAGCAGTACTTC
CASGQGYEQYF
>TRBD1|NA|TRBJ1-2|TRBV19
TGTGCCAGTAGTCTGCCAGGACAGGGACCTTATGGCTACACCTTC
CASSLPGQGPYGYTF
>NA|NA|TRBJ2-5|TRBV7-9
TGTGCCAGCAGCGCAGGGTACGGTGGCCAAGAGACCCAGTACTTC
CASSAGYGGQETQYF
>TRBD1|NA|TRBJ1-4|TRBV7-8
TGTGCCAGCAAAGAGAGGGGCAGGGGGCGCGAAAAACTGTTTTTT
CASKERGRGREKLFF
>TRBD2|NA|TRBJ2-1|TRBV28
TGTGCCAGCAGCCTCACTAGCGGGAGGCGCAATGAGCAGTTCTTC
CASSLTSGRRNEQFF
>NA|few|TRBJ2-7|TRBV11-2
TGTGCCAGCAGCCGACTTGCCTACGAGCAGTACTTC
CASSRLAYEQYF
>TRBD1|NA|TRBJ2-7|TRBV29-1
TGCAGCGTTCCCGCAGGGGGATACGAGCAGTACTTC
CSVPAGGYEQYF
>NA|NA|TRBJ2-1|TRBV25-1
TGTGCCAGCAGTCCTCCTAGCGCGTCATACAATGAGCAGTTCTTC
CASSPPSASYNEQFF
>NA|NA|TRBJ2-5|TRBV28
TGTGCCAGCAGGGCAGAAATAGGGGGGGCCCGAGAGACCCAGTACTTC
CASRAEIGGARETQYF
>TRBD2|NA|TRBJ2-5|TRBV5-1
TGCGCCAGCAGCTTTGGGGTAGCGGGGACCCAAGAGACCCAGTACTTC
CASSFGVAGTQETQYF
>NA|NA|TRBJ2-1|TRBV2
TGTGCCAGCAGTTTTCCCCAGGCGCGTGAGCAGTTCTTC
CASSFPQAREQFF
>TRBD1|NA|TRBJ1-4|TRBV5-1
TGCGCCAGCAGCTTGGGACCGGGACAGGGGTATACTAATGAAAAACTGTTTTTT
CASSLGPGQGYTNEKLFF
>TRBD1|NA|TRBJ1-2|TRBV6-5
TGTGCCAGCAGTTACCGGAGAGGGGGCTACGGGGAGGGCTACACCTTC
CASSYRRGGYGEGYTF
>NA|NA|TRBJ1-6|TRBV6-5
TGTGCCAGCAGTCGGCAGAAAGGGGCTGGGTCACCCCTCCACTTT
CASSRQKGAGSPLHF
>TRBD1|once|TRBJ2-3|TRBV10-1
TGCGCCAGCAGTGATGGTGGTCAGGGGGTAACGAGAGATACGCAGTATTTT
CASSDGGQGVTRDTQYF
>TRBD1|NA|TRBJ2-7|TRBV2
TGTGCCAGCAGTGGGACAGGGAGCTCCTACGAGCAGTACTTC
CASSGTGSSYEQYF
>TRBD1|NA|TRBJ1-5|TRBV6-6
TGTGCCAGCAGTTGGGGCAGGGGGGGCAATCAGCCCCAGCATTTT
CASSWGRGGNQPQHF
>NA|NA|TRBJ2-7|TRBV29-1
TGCAGCGTTGAAGATAGCAGCTCCTACGAGCAGTACTTC
CSVEDSSSYEQYF
>NA|NA|TRBJ1-1|TRBV7-9
TGTGCCAGCAGCTTGGTGGAGGAAGCTTTCTTT
CASSLVEEAFF
>TRBD1|few|TRBJ1-5|TRBV2
TGTGCCAGCAGTTTGCAGGGGGCCGGCAATCAGCCCCAGCATTTT
CASSLQGAGNQPQHF
>TRBD2|NA|TRBJ2-4|TRBV2
TGTGCCAGCAGTGGAGGACTAGCGGGGGGGATTCAGTACTTC
CASSGGLAGGIQYF
>TRBD1|NA|TRBJ2-7|TRBV5-1
TGCGCCAGCAGCTTGACAGGGGGCACCTACGAGCAGTACTTC
CASSLTGGTYEQYF
>TRBD1|NA|TRBJ2-2|TRBV11-2
TGTGCCAGCAGCTCCCAAATTACAGGGGTTGCCGGGGAGCTGTTTTTT
CASSSQITGVAGELFF
>NA|NA|TRBJ2-5|TRBV4-2
TGTGCCAGCAGCCAAGGCCGCGGGCCCACCCAAGAGACCCAGTACTTC
CASSQGRGPTQETQYF
>TRBD2|NA|TRBJ2-1|TRBV19
TGTGCCAGTAGCACTAGCGGGAGTGTTGGTGAGCAGTTCTTC
CASSTSGSVGEQFF
>NA|NA|TRBJ1-4|TRBV27
TGTGCCAGCAGTTCCCAAGTTCAGGGCGGAGGGGAAAAACTGTTTTTT
CASSSQVQGGGEKLFF
>TRBD1|NA|TRBJ2-2|TRBV19
TGTGCCAGTAGTCTGAGCAGGGGGCCCCTAAACACCGGGGAGCTGTTTTTT
CASSLSRGPLNTGELFF
>TRBD2|NA|TRBJ2-5|TRBV9
TGTGCCAGCAGCGTAGCAGGTAGCGGGAGCTCGGGGACCCAGTACTTC
CASSVAGSGSSGTQYF
>NA|NA|TRBJ1-1|TRBV19
TGTGCCAGTAGTTCGGAAAGGGGTTTGAGCACTGAAGCTTTCTTT
CASSSERGLSTEAFF
>TRBD2|once|TRBJ2-5|TRBV28
TGTGCCAGCAGTTCCTCCCGACTAGCGGGGGGGCAGACCCAGTACTTC
CASSSSRLAGGQTQYF
>NA|NA|TRBJ2-2|TRBV19
TGTGCCAGTAACGCCCGTGAGGCCGGGGAGCTGTTTTTT
CASNAREAGELFF
>TRBD1|NA|TRBJ2-7|TRBV14
TGTGCCAGCAGCCCCAGACAGGGTCCTTCCTACGAGCAGTACTTC
CASSPRQGPSYEQYF
>NA|NA|TRBJ2-1|TRBV9
TGTGCCAGCAGCGTAGGGGGTAGCGCCCCTGGCTCCTACAATGAGCAGTTCTTC
CASSVGGSAPGSYNEQFF
>NA|NA|TRBJ2-5|TRBV27
TGTGCCAGCAGTTTGGAGGGGCGCCCCCAAGAGACCCAGTACTTC
CASSLEGRPQETQYF
>NA|NA|TRBJ1-1|TRBV4-1
TGCGCCAGCAGCCAAGATCCGGGACTCAACACTGAAGCTTTCTTT
CASSQDPGLNTEAFF
>NA|NA|TRBJ2-2|TRBV7-6
TGTGCCAGCAGCCCCAGATCCCCGAACACCGGGGAGCTGTTTTTT
CASSPRSPNTGELFF
>TRBD1|few|TRBJ1-2|TRBV2
TGTGCCAGCAGTGGGACAGGGGGCATTGGTGGCTACACCTTC
CASSGTGGIGGYTF
>NA|few|TRBJ2-5|TRBV2
TGTGCCAGCAGTGAACAACAGGGCCTCGAGACCCAGTACTTC
CASSEQQGLETQYF